This paragraph reports one TCR beta chain. Antigen: not known. The data stem from a study of OX40 agonist ivuxolimab in advanced cancers. Study-wide background: An agonistic human IgG2 monoclonal antibody against OX40 (CD134) was given. Overall study findings and caveats: Blood T cells, both CD4+ and CD8+, expanded clonally by week 6 at 0.1 to 3.0 mg/kg. Partial responders at 0.1-3.0 mg/kg had among the lowest clonal expansion.

V was pared by 2 bases and J by 8 bases, with 9 bases between. The CDR3 has 13 residues. The V gene's germline CDR1 is MDHEN and CDR2 SYDVKM. Clones were sequenced by immunoSEQ multiplex PCR, and TCRdb holds only the in-frame ones, with some missing. Of about 79,000 clones listed, over 75% were seen once; the top ten hold less than 4.5%. The sample was CD4+ or CD8+ T cells sorted from blood, taken in a trial of the OX40 agonist ivuxolimab. The rearrangement uses TRBV28 and TRBJ1-4; D is unresolved. The origin of this receptor is an adult with an advanced solid tumor such as melanoma, head and neck, liver or kidney cancer. The DNA for the CDR3 is TGTGCCAGCAGTTTAACGGAACGGGAAAAACTGTTTTTT. It specifies CASSLTEREKLFF. Filled out from reference TRBV28 and TRBJ1-4, the complete variable domain reads DVKVTQSSRYLVKRTGEKVFLECVQDMDHENMFWYRQDPGLGLRLIYFSYDVKMKEKGDIPEGYSVSREKKERFSLILESASTNQTSMYLCASSLTEREKLFFGSGTQLSVL.